Presented here are 30 T cell receptor beta chains from one specimen sequenced in a study of T cells after yellow fever vaccination. TCRdb fed the 5' RACE reads into MiXCR, producing one record per CDR3 protein. The sample lists about 45,000 distinct CDR3 sequences; 6.5% to 8.5% were seen once. The input for sequencing was CD8+ T cells not binding an NS4B(214-222) dextramer, sorted from PBMCs, taken 45 days after the yellow fever booster vaccination. All receptors come from a man in his thirties or forties who received the YFV17D yellow fever vaccine.

In this sample, this clonotype turned up many times. This sequence joins TRBV4-3 and TRBJ2-7; D is ambiguous. Germline CDR1 LGHNA, CDR2 YSLEER. The CDR3 extends over 13 amino acids. V shed 0 bases and J shed 7 bases, with 10 bases lying between them. The CDR3 here is CASSQDSFREQYF. As DNA, the CDR3 is TGCGCCAGCAGCCAAGATAGTTTCAGGGAGCAGTACTTC.

This clonotype was detected ten times or more. The CDR3 loop is CATSPRGRALTDTQYF. Written as DNA, the CDR3 is TGTGCCACCAGCCCCAGGGGAAGGGCCCTCACAGATACGCAGTATTTT. V is TRBV15 and J is TRBJ2-3, with D possibly matching TRBD1 (6 bases). This CDR3 region has 16 residues. Germline-derived CDR1 and CDR2 are LNHNV and YYDKDF (reference sequence). V dropped 5 bases and J dropped 2 bases, with 17 bases sitting between them.

As to this clonotype: A much larger clone sits a single nucleotide away, making a read error possible. The chain links TRBV6-5 to TRBJ1-4, with 7 positions matching TRBD1. This CDR3 region has 14 residues. J was trimmed by 14 bases and V by 4 bases; bases with no gene match: 13. From germline, CDR1 is MNHEY and CDR2 SVGAGI. CDR3 loop: CASSSRAPGGWLFF. In DNA form, the CDR3 reads TGTGCCAGCAGTTCTAGGGCCCCAGGGGGGTGGCTGTTTTTT.

This clonotype was observed many times. The rearrangement links TRBV27 to TRBJ2-1; weak D call: TRBD1 (6 bases). The germline V and J ends were trimmed by 6 bases and 3 bases, with 15 bases remaining between them. Germline loops: CDR1 MNHEY, CDR2 SMNVEV (reference sequence). The CDR3 is 15 residues long. The CDR3 nucleotides read TGTGCCAGCAGCCGAACAGGGTATTTCTACAATGAGCAGTTCTTC. Protein: CASSRTGYFYNEQFF.

This clonotype occurred many times. The chain joins TRBV9 to TRBJ2-3; possibly TRBD1 or TRBD2 for D (5 bases each). Germline CDR1 is SGDLS and CDR2 is YYNGEE. This CDR3 has 15 amino acids. Trimming removed 4 bases at V and 3 bases at J, with 15 bases between. The CDR3 bases are TGTGCCAGCAGCCTGAGGGTAGGGGAAACAGATACGCAGTATTTT. Its translation: CASSLRVGETDTQYF.

At least ten counts were recorded for this clonotype. The V call is TRBV5-6, the J call TRBJ2-7, with D possibly matching TRBD2 (5 bases). V was clipped by 4 bases and J by 7 bases, with 15 bases between them. Germline CDR1 SGHDT, CDR2 YYEEEE. CDR3 size: 13 residues. CDR3 in amino acids: CASSTQARGEQYF. The CDR3, as DNA: TGTGCCAGCAGCACCCAGGCCCGAGGGGAGCAGTACTTC. The full variable domain, its missing parts supplied by reference TRBV5-6 and TRBJ2-7, is DAGVTQSPTHLIKTRGQQVTLRCSPKSGHDTVSWYQQALGQGPQFIFQYYEEEERQRGNFPDRFSGHQFPNYSSELNVNALLLGDSALYLCASSTQARGEQYFGPGTRLTVT.

This clonotype was detected ten times or more. The V gene is TRBV4-1, the J gene TRBJ2-2, with D uncertain. Germline loops: CDR1 MGHRA, CDR2 YSYEKL. With 1 base removed from V and 1 base from J, the gap between germline ends came to 4 bases. This CDR3 contains 14 residues. As DNA, the CDR3 is TGCGCCAGCAGCCAAGTTTGGAACACCGGGGAGCTGTTTTTT. Amino acids: CASSQVWNTGELFF.

As for this clonotype: A much larger clone lies a single base off, so this may be a read error. The V and J genes are TRBV27 and TRBJ2-7; D is unclear. V lost 8 bases to trimming and J lost 1 base, with 6 bases between them. Germline CDR1 and CDR2: MNHEY and SMNVEV (reference sequence). This CDR3 comprises 11 residues. The CDR3 DNA is TGTGCCAGCCGAAGGTCCTACGAGCAGTACTTC. Amino acid sequence: CASRRSYEQYF.

This clonotype was counted at least ten times. This chain connects TRBV5-1 to TRBJ2-5; 10 nucleotides agree with TRBD1. J lost 5 bases, V lost 4 bases, and 17 bases had no gene match. Germline V gene sequence: CDR1 SGHRS, CDR2 YFSETQ. The CDR3 loop spans 18 amino acids. The CDR3 loop is CASSRVVSDRGQGETQYF. In DNA, the CDR3 is TGCGCCAGCAGCCGAGTGGTGTCCGACAGGGGGCAAGGGGAGACCCAGTACTTC.

This clonotype was counted ten times or more. The CDR3 DNA reads TGTGCCACCAGCACCCTAGCGGGAGGAAATATTTACGAGCAGTACTTC. The encoded protein is CATSTLAGGNIYEQYF. This sequence joins TRBV15 and TRBJ2-7, with 11 bases aligning to TRBD2. Germline CDR1 LNHNV, CDR2 YYDKDF (reference sequence). The CDR3 consists of 16 residues. The junction had 9 bases not matched to a gene; V was cut back by 4 bases and J by 4 bases.

In its sample, this clonotype was seen many times. V gene TRBV5-8 combines with J gene TRBJ1-4; a weak D match, TRBD1 (6 bases). This CDR3 comprises 13 residues. Germline assignment: CDR1 SGHTS and CDR2 YDEGEE. V gave up 3 bases and J gave up 8 bases, with 11 bases separating them. The CDR3 bases are TGTGCCAGCAGCTGGGGAACAGGGGAAAAACTGTTTTTT. This codes for CASSWGTGEKLFF.

This clonotype was recorded many times. The chain is built from TRBV3-1 and TRBJ2-7, with D possibly being TRBD2 (6 bases). Germline-derived CDR1 and CDR2 are LGHDT and YNNKEL (reference sequence). The CDR3 is made up of 16 amino acids. V was shortened by 1 base and J by 1 base, with 14 bases between the two germline ends. CDR3 sequence: CASSQGVVGRSYEQYF. The DNA of the CDR3 is TGTGCCAGCAGCCAAGGAGTAGTGGGGAGGTCCTACGAGCAGTACTTC.

This clonotype was picked up many times. V usage is TRBV12-3 or TRBV12-4 and J usage is TRBJ1-1; no clear D. CDR3 length: 13 amino acids. Trimming shortened V by 3 bases and J by 4 bases, and 9 bases separated the two germline ends. CDR3 amino acids: CASSFGEGTEAFF. The CDR3, as DNA: TGTGCCAGCAGTTTTGGGGAAGGCACTGAAGCTTTCTTT.

This chain connects TRBV23-1 to TRBJ2-7; D assignment may be TRBD1 or TRBD2 (5 bases each). TRBV23-1 is designated an ORF whose function remains uncertain. The CDR3 runs to 20 residues. V was trimmed by 5 bases and J by 1 base, leaving 30 bases between them. CDR3 in amino acids: CASSFRPEIARGRASYEQYF. CDR3 nucleotides: TGCGCCAGCAGTTTCCGCCCGGAGATTGCTCGGGGCAGAGCTTCCTACGAGCAGTACTTC.

This clonotype was found a few times. This CDR3 reads CASTLLGVGNTIYF. The CDR3 region has the DNA TGTGCCAGTACCCTCCTGGGCGTTGGAAACACCATATATTTT. The rearrangement joins TRBV19 to TRBJ1-3, with D hard to call. Germline V gives CDR1 LNHDA, CDR2 SQIVND (reference sequence). V was clipped by 7 bases and J by 3 bases, with 13 bases between them. CDR3 size: 14 residues.

This clonotype showed up many times. The chain is built from TRBV6-1 and TRBJ1-3; TRBD1 matches at 8 bases. This CDR3 is 14 amino acids long. V was clipped by 5 bases and J by 8 bases; unmatched bases: 8. Per germline, CDR1 MNHNS and CDR2 SASEGT. The CDR3 reads CASSMTGALDTIYF. CDR3 DNA sequence: TGTGCCAGCAGTATGACAGGGGCGCTAGACACCATATATTTT.

This clonotype was detected ten times or more. V is TRBV5-6 and J is TRBJ2-7; no reliable D call. Germline-derived CDR1 and CDR2 are SGHDT and YYEEEE. The CDR3 has 12 amino acids. Trimming stripped 3 bases from V and 2 bases from J, with 6 bases between. For the CDR3, the DNA is TGTGCCAGCAGCTCCCCTCCCTACGAGCAGTACTTC. Translation gives CASSSPPYEQYF.

On this clonotype: Compared with germline, one end of the junction differs, possibly owing to a read error. The J gene is TRBJ2-1, the V gene TRBV12-3 or TRBV12-4; 14 bases are a match to TRBD2. The CDR3 consists of 18 residues. The CDR3 region has the DNA TGTACCAGCAGTTTAAAGTCGAGACTAGCGGGAGGGCAGGGTGAGCAGTTCTTC. Translating gives CTSSLKSRLAGGQGEQFF.

This clonotype was counted many times. CDR3 protein: CASSQEGLAGGKSATHHSYEQYF. The CDR3 DNA reads TGTGCCAGCAGCCAAGAGGGACTAGCGGGAGGGAAGTCAGCGACCCATCATTCCTACGAGCAGTACTTC. The chain carries TRBV14 and TRBJ2-7; 16 positions agree with TRBD2. CDR1 SGHDN and CDR2 FVKESK come from the germline V gene. J gave up 1 base and V 0 bases, and 18 bases lay outside the gene matches. The CDR3 length is 23 residues.

Many counts were recorded for this clonotype. V is TRBV29-1 and J is TRBJ2-2; 8 bases agree with TRBD1. Germline V CDR1 and CDR2: SQVTM, ANQGSEA. V lost 4 bases to trimming and J lost 4 bases; unmatched junction nucleotides: 5. The CDR3 contains 14 residues. The CDR3 loop reads CSVGGDRPTGELFF. In nucleotides, the CDR3 is TGCAGCGTTGGGGGGGACAGGCCCACCGGGGAGCTGTTTTTT.

The sample holds many counts of this clonotype. V usage is TRBV18 and J usage is TRBJ2-5, with D perhaps matching TRBD2 (6 bases). Germline loops: CDR1 KGHSH, CDR2 LQKENI. The CDR3 spans 12 residues. Trimming stripped 6 bases from V and 7 bases from J, with 12 bases between. CDR3 sequence reads: CASSPWRGTQYF. CDR3 DNA sequence: TGTGCCAGCTCGCCTTGGAGGGGGACCCAGTACTTC.

This clonotype was counted many times. The chain has TRBV6-5 and TRBJ2-5, with 8 bases matching TRBD2. The junction had 10 bases not matched to a gene; V was cut back by 8 bases and J by 5 bases. The CDR3 covers 14 residues. The germline CDR1 and CDR2 sequences are MNHEY and SVGAGI. Here the CDR3 reads CASGWESGSETQYF. For the CDR3, the DNA is TGTGCCAGCGGGTGGGAGAGCGGGAGTGAGACCCAGTACTTC.

This clonotype has a count of ten or more. The CDR3 nucleotides read TGTGCCAGCAGCCCAGTGACCGGGACGCGGAGTTCCTACGAGCAGTACTTC. Amino acids: CASSPVTGTRSSYEQYF. The chain has TRBV7-9 and TRBJ2-7, with D possibly being TRBD1 or TRBD2 (5 bases each). With 5 bases removed from V and 1 base from J, the gap between germline ends came to 21 bases. Germline assignment: CDR1 SEHNR and CDR2 FQNEAQ (reference sequence). CDR3 length: 17 amino acids.

This sequence joins TRBV29-1 and TRBJ2-1, with 16 positions matching TRBD2. CDR1 is SQVTM and CDR2 is ANQGSEA in the germline V gene. With V trimmed by 6 bases and J by 2 bases, 7 bases remained unmatched. The CDR3 loop spans 17 amino acids. The chain's CDR3 is CSVKTGTSGRAYNEQFF. DNA for the CDR3: TGCAGCGTGAAAACCGGGACTAGCGGGAGGGCCTACAATGAGCAGTTCTTC.

This clonotype was picked up many times. This sequence joins TRBV12-3 or TRBV12-4 and TRBJ2-1; D is ambiguous. This CDR3 region has 12 residues. V shed 9 bases and J shed 6 bases, with 12 bases lying between them. CDR3 sequence: CASSTFGNEQFF. The CDR3 coding sequence is TGTGCCAGTTCAACTTTTGGCAATGAGCAGTTCTTC.

Worth noting for this clonotype: This may come from a read error, since a much larger clone is one base off. The chain combines TRBV4-3 with TRBJ2-2; 7 bases align to TRBD2. Germline loops: CDR1 LGHNA, CDR2 YSLEER. The CDR3 consists of 15 residues. CDR3 amino acids: CSSSTGREYTGELFF. CDR3 DNA: TGCTCCAGCAGCACTGGGCGGGAGTACACCGGGGAGCTGTTTTTT.

This clonotype was observed at least ten times. CDR3 DNA sequence: TGCAGCGTTGACTCAGGGGGGGATTACGAGCAGTACTTC. This translates into CSVDSGGDYEQYF. V and J are TRBV29-1 and TRBJ2-7; D is perhaps TRBD1 or TRBD2 (7 bases each). Trimming cost V 3 bases and J 4 bases, with 13 bases left between them. Germline values: CDR1 SQVTM, CDR2 ANQGSEA. CDR3 length: 13 amino acids.

This clonotype was counted at least ten times. J is TRBJ1-4 and V is TRBV20-1; 10 nucleotides agree with TRBD1. After removal of 3 bases from V and 7 bases from J, the junction contained 5 bases not matched to a gene. The CDR3 totals 14 residues. Germline CDR1 DFQATT, CDR2 SNEGSKA (reference sequence). CDR3 DNA: TGCAGTGCTAGCCCGGGACAGGGGAGTGAAAAACTGTTTTTT. Amino acids: CSASPGQGSEKLFF.

This clonotype was counted at least ten times. The rearrangement links TRBV20-1 to TRBJ2-7; 8 positions match TRBD2. Per germline, CDR1 DFQATT and CDR2 SNEGSKA (reference sequence). The CDR3 covers 13 residues. Germline trimming cut 5 bases from V and 2 bases from J; bases unmatched to any gene: 5. The CDR3 coding sequence is TGCAGTGCTCCCACTAGCGGCGCCTACGAGCAGTACTTC. It is translated as CSAPTSGAYEQYF.

This clonotype was recorded many times. The chain employs TRBV4-2 and TRBJ2-7, with D possibly called TRBD1 or TRBD2 (6 bases each). V was cut by 1 base and J by 2 bases, with 12 bases left in between. From germline, CDR1 is LGHNA and CDR2 YNFKEQ. This CDR3 region has 15 residues. CDR3 amino acids: CASSQAAEGAYEQYF. DNA for the CDR3: TGTGCCAGCAGCCAAGCAGCGGAGGGGGCCTACGAGCAGTACTTC.